This T cell receptor (beta chain) originates from a study of cytomegalovirus exposure and HLA in healthy donors. V dropped 6 bases and J dropped 8 bases, with 20 bases sitting between them. The CDR3 contains 15 residues. Germline lookup yields CDR1 MDHEN and CDR2 SYDVKM. PCR employed 60 Vbeta and 13 Jbeta primers. The table came from immunoSEQ multiplex PCR; TCRdb's copy has only in-frame clones and leaves some out. Of 150,000 to 190,000 clones in the sample, 85% were seen once. The clonotype originates from a woman between 18 and 29 years old in good health and CMV-seronegative. The V gene is TRBV28, the J gene TRBJ2-1; D gene ambiguous. Sequences were obtained from PBMCs. CDR3 in amino acids: CASSPRLGFSDEQFF. CDR3 nucleotide sequence: TGTGCCAGCAGCCCGCGCCTCGGGTTCTCGGATGAGCAGTTCTTC. The full variable domain, its missing parts supplied by reference TRBV28 and TRBJ2-1, is DVKVTQSSRYLVKRTGEKVFLECVQDMDHENMFWYRQDPGLGLRLIYFSYDVKMKEKGDIPEGYSVSREKKERFSLILESASTNQTSMYLCASSPRLGFSDEQFFGPGTRLTVL.